Described below is a single T cell receptor (beta chain) sequence and its context. The antigen remains undetermined. This record comes from a study of T cells in localized non-small cell lung cancer. The protocol was immunoSEQ multiplex PCR, while the TCRdb copy is restricted to in-frame clones and leaves out a portion. The table has under 65,000 clones, about 83% seen once; the top ten hold nearly 20%. Study-level results: When the top 100 tumor clones were examined, a median roughly 62 of them also appeared in the adjacent lung, which was paired and uninvolved. Compared with tumor, uninvolved adjacent lung displayed greater T cell clonality, ranking highest overall. Longer overall survival was linked to higher blood T cell density.

The germline V gene encodes CDR1 MNHEY and CDR2 SMNVEV (reference sequence). CDR3 length equals 13 residues. Trimming removed 4 bases at V and 7 bases at J, with 11 bases between. The chain recombines TRBV27 with TRBJ1-5; D may be TRBD1 (6 bases). The source material was peripheral blood, sampled before any cancer treatment. This TCR was recovered from a female donor aged 60 or older with stage II squamous cell lung carcinoma. The CDR3 DNA is TGTGCCAGCAGTTACCGGGGGCGGCAGCCCCAGCATTTT. It codes for CASSYRGRQPQHF.